The clone carrying this TCR beta chain was counted ten times or more. Its antigen is undetermined. TCRdb re-called the reads through MiXCR, storing one row per CDR3 protein. The sample has 450,000 to 600,000 distinct CDR3 sequences, 33% seen once; the top ten hold 15% to 20%. This entry belongs to a study of T cell repertoires in cytomegalovirus infection. Study-level information: CMV infection and matching HLA type were both indicated by public TCR beta signatures.

The CDR3 is 13 amino acids. The ends were cut back, 1 base at V and 8 bases at J, with 9 bases in the middle. The V gene's germline CDR1 is MGHRA and CDR2 YSYEKL. The chain employs TRBV4-1 and TRBJ2-1, with no clear D. The receptor was isolated from a human donor in good health (CMV status not recorded). Some clones in this sample may be carry-over from other donors' samples. Here the sequenced sample was cultured PBMCs, taken from culture after CMV antigen stimulation. The CDR3 reads CASSQALMDEQFF. CDR3 nucleotide sequence: TGCGCCAGCAGCCAAGCTTTAATGGATGAGCAGTTCTTC.